This passage covers 30 T cell receptor beta chains from one sample sequenced in a study of vaccination effects on CD4 cells after COVID-19 (dated 2022 in TCRdb). After less than 13 days of culture, CD4+ T cells were isolated with the EasySep CD4+ T cell isolation kit. Each participant got two doses of an mRNA SARS-CoV-2 vaccine, either BNT162b2 or mRNA-1273. Libraries were constructed by the immunoSEQ multiplex PCR assay. TCRdb obtained this table from immuneACCESS and retained in-frame rearrangements with V and J assigned. These tables miss some clones; where compared with another copy, unresolved V genes account for less than half of the shortfall, and the remainder is unexplained. This sample holds about 40,000 clones; more than 65% were observed only once. The ten most abundant clones make up about 7.7% of the sample. What these receptors recognize is not known. The specimen was CD4+ T cells from PBMCs cultured without peptide, collected after COVID-19 vaccination. The receptor source for this set is a human donor who received a COVID-19 vaccine.

This rearrangement joins TRBV2 to TRBJ2-1; 8 bases map to TRBD2. The CDR3 length is 15 residues. V trimming: 5 bases; J trimming: 3 bases; junction bases outside the gene matches: 6. Germline V gene data show CDR1 as SNHLY and CDR2 as FYNNEI. This CDR3 reads CASSKTSGFYNEQFF. DNA of the CDR3: TGTGCCAGCAGTAAAACTAGCGGCTTCTACAATGAGCAGTTCTTC.

The chain combines TRBV6-2 or TRBV6-3 with TRBJ2-5; possible D gene TRBD2, 5 bases. Trimming stripped 2 bases from V and 10 bases from J, with 8 bases between. From germline, CDR1 is MNHEY and CDR2 SVGEGT. The CDR3 is made up of 11 amino acids. CDR3 DNA: TGTGCCAGCAGTTACGGGAGAGACCAGTACTTC. This sequence encodes CASSYGRDQYF.

The chain couples TRBV3-1 (or the pseudogene TRBV3-2) to TRBJ1-3; tentatively, D is TRBD1 (5 bases). Germline loops: CDR1 LGHDT, CDR2 YNNKEL (reference sequence). The CDR3 sequence is 17 residues long. V gave up 0 bases and J gave up 5 bases, with 17 bases separating them. The CDR3 is CASSQDYTGPPRNTIYF. CDR3 in DNA: TGTGCCAGCAGCCAAGATTACACAGGCCCACCTAGAAACACCATATATTTT.

This chain links TRBV5-8 with TRBJ2-5, with TRBD2 matching over 11 bases. Trimming cost V 5 bases and J 2 bases; bases outside gene matches: 5. The CDR3 totals 15 residues. Germline V gene lookup returns CDR1 SGHTS and CDR2 YDEGEE. The CDR3 region has the DNA TGTGCCAGCAGGGGGCGACTAGCGGGACAAGAGACCCAGTACTTC. Its translation is CASRGRLAGQETQYF. Full variable domain (missing parts from reference TRBV5-8 and TRBJ2-5): EAGVTQSPTHLIKTRGQQATLRCSPISGHTSVYWYQQALGLGLQFLLWYDEGEERNRGNFPPRFSGRQFPNYSSELNVNALELEDSALYLCASRGRLAGQETQYFGPGTRLLVL.

This sequence joins TRBV7-9 and TRBJ2-4; D not resolved. The CDR3 is made up of 17 amino acids. CDR1 and CDR2 from the germline V gene are SEHNR and FQNEAQ (reference sequence). Trimming shortened V by 4 bases and J by 1 base, and 17 bases separated the two germline ends. This CDR3 reads CASSSGRFGRAKNIQYF. The CDR3 nucleotides read TGTGCCAGCAGCTCGGGCCGCTTCGGTCGGGCCAAAAACATTCAGTACTTC.

The chain employs TRBV5-1 and TRBJ2-1; TRBD1 is a possible D gene (6 bases). This CDR3 is 12 amino acids long. Germline lookup yields CDR1 SGHRS and CDR2 YFSETQ. Trimming pared 3 bases from V and 11 bases from J, leaving 12 bases between. CDR3 sequence (DNA): TGCGCCAGCAGCTCCAGGGGATATAAGCAGTTCTTC. Amino acid sequence: CASSSRGYKQFF. Variable domain in full (rest from reference TRBV5-1 and TRBJ2-1): KAGVTQTPRYLIKTRGQQVTLSCSPISGHRSVSWYQQTPGQGLQFLFEYFSETQRNKGNFPGRFSGRQFSNSRSEMNVSTLELGDSALYLCASSSRGYKQFFGPGTRLTVL.

This rearrangement joins TRBV5-1 to TRBJ2-7; 14 bases align to TRBD2. With 5 bases clipped from V and 6 bases from J, the junction kept 7 bases outside the gene matches. Germline-derived CDR1 and CDR2 are SGHRS and YFSETQ. The CDR3 is made up of 15 amino acids. In nucleotides, the CDR3 is TGCGCCAGCAGAACCGGACTAGCGGGAGGAGGCGAGCAGTACTTC. This sequence encodes CASRTGLAGGGEQYF. The whole variable domain, remainder taken from reference TRBV5-1 and TRBJ2-7, is KAGVTQTPRYLIKTRGQQVTLSCSPISGHRSVSWYQQTPGQGLQFLFEYFSETQRNKGNFPGRFSGRQFSNSRSEMNVSTLELGDSALYLCASRTGLAGGGEQYFGPGTRLTVT.

The chain joins TRBV19 to TRBJ1-1; a possible D gene is TRBD1 (5 bases). V gave up 3 bases and J gave up 4 bases, with 15 bases separating them. The CDR3 has 15 residues. Germline lookup yields CDR1 LNHDA and CDR2 SQIVND (reference sequence). The CDR3 nucleotides read TGTGCCAGTAGTATTGGGGTGGGGCGGAGCACTGAAGCTTTCTTT. Its protein product is CASSIGVGRSTEAFF.

The chain combines TRBV10-3 with TRBJ2-7, with 9 bases identical to TRBD2. The length of the CDR3 is 14 residues. V gave up 6 bases and J gave up 0 bases; unmatched junction bases: 3. Germline values: CDR1 ENHRY, CDR2 SYGVKD. CDR3 residues: CAIRNSGGSYEQYF. DNA for the CDR3: TGTGCCATCAGGAATAGCGGGGGCTCCTACGAGCAGTACTTC.

This clone showed up just a few times. This chain links TRBV10-3 with TRBJ1-4; D might be TRBD1 (5 bases). Trimming pared 9 bases from V and 4 bases from J, leaving 12 bases between. The germline V gene encodes CDR1 ENHRY and CDR2 SYGVKD. The CDR3 contains 13 residues. The CDR3 DNA reads as TGTGCCATAGCGCCCAGGGATAATGAAAAACTGTTTTTT. It codes for CAIAPRDNEKLFF.

On this clone itself: This CDR3 is also generated by other DNA sequences in the sample. J is TRBJ2-1 and V is TRBV11-3; D may be TRBD2 (6 bases). The V gene's germline CDR1 is SGHNT and CDR2 YENEEA. The CDR3 runs 13 residues. Trimming took 1 base from V and 6 from J, leaving 7 bases between them. Here the CDR3 DNA reads TGTGCCAGCAGCTTAGCGGAGGGCAATGAGCAGTTCTTC. It specifies CASSLAEGNEQFF.

V and J are TRBV5-1 and TRBJ2-7, with a possible D match to TRBD1 (5 bases). Deletions cut 4 bases from V and 2 bases from J, with 10 bases between. Germline CDR1 and CDR2: SGHRS and YFSETQ. CDR3 length: 13 residues. The CDR3 nucleotides read TGCGCCAGCAGCCTTGACAGAGCCTACGAGCAGTACTTC. Its protein is CASSLDRAYEQYF.

The rearrangement uses TRBV3-1 (or the pseudogene TRBV3-2) and TRBJ2-7; D tentatively reads TRBD1 or TRBD2 (5 bases each). Trimming pared 1 base from V and 9 bases from J, leaving 10 bases between. CDR3 length: 12 residues. CDR1 is LGHDT and CDR2 is YNNKEL in the germline V gene (reference sequence). The CDR3 protein is CASSQVGGRQYF. CDR3 DNA: TGTGCCAGCAGCCAAGTTGGGGGTCGGCAGTACTTC.

This clone appeared once. The chain has TRBV29-1 and TRBJ2-5; 7 nucleotides line up with TRBD2. This CDR3 spans 13 amino acids. The V gene end was trimmed by 3 bases and the J gene end by 5 bases; junction bases not matched to a gene: 6. Germline V gene sequence: CDR1 SQVTM, CDR2 ANQGSEA. DNA of the CDR3: TGCAGCGTTGAGTCGGGAGGAGGCGAGACCCAGTACTTC. The encoded protein is CSVESGGGETQYF.

V is TRBV3-1 (or the pseudogene TRBV3-2) and J is TRBJ2-7; 10 nucleotides agree with TRBD2. Trimming at V came to 2 bases and at J to 7 bases, leaving 11 bases not matched to a gene. Germline V gives CDR1 LGHDT, CDR2 YNNKEL (reference sequence). The CDR3 sequence is 16 residues long. The chain's CDR3 is CASSQLGAGGPWEQYF. Written as DNA, the CDR3 is TGTGCCAGCAGCCAATTAGGAGCGGGAGGGCCGTGGGAGCAGTACTTC.

This clone appeared a single time. J is TRBJ2-2 and V is TRBV24-1; the match to TRBD2 covers 7 bases. Germline CDR1 and CDR2: KGHDR and SFDVKD. The CDR3 is made up of 16 amino acids. V lost 7 bases to trimming and J lost 2 bases; unmatched junction nucleotides: 9. This chain's CDR3 is CATRPEGGGNTGELFF. CDR3 in DNA: TGTGCCACCAGACCAGAGGGCGGGGGTAACACCGGGGAGCTGTTTTTT.

The V call is TRBV21-1, the J call TRBJ2-1; the DNA was not used to check the table's D call, TRBD1. TRBV21-1 is flagged as a pseudogene. The CDR3 sequence is 13 residues long. CDR3 DNA sequence: TGTGCCAGCAGCAAAGAACAGGGCCATGAGCAGTTCTTC. Its protein is CASSKEQGHEQFF.

This rearrangement joins TRBV10-3 to TRBJ2-7, with TRBD1 identical over 9 bases. The CDR3 consists of 15 residues. The junction had 7 bases not matched to a gene; V was cut back by 0 bases and J by 7 bases. Germline CDR1 ENHRY, CDR2 SYGVKD. In nucleotides, the CDR3 is TGTGCCATCAGTGAGTCGGAGACAGGGGGTTTGGAGCAGTACTTC. This codes for CAISESETGGLEQYF.

The V gene is TRBV5-5, the J gene TRBJ2-5, with TRBD1 as a possible D gene (6 bases). Deletions cut 0 bases from V and 2 bases from J, with 8 bases between. Germline loops: CDR1 SGHKS, CDR2 YYEKEE (reference sequence). CDR3 length equals 14 residues. The CDR3 is CASSLGQGQETQYF. The CDR3 nucleotides read TGTGCCAGCAGCTTGGGCCAGGGGCAAGAGACCCAGTACTTC.

V and J are TRBV6-1 and TRBJ1-1; D uncertain. The CDR3 contains 15 residues. The V end lost 2 bases, the J end lost 3 bases, and 13 bases lay between the germline ends. Germline V gene sequence: CDR1 MNHNS, CDR2 SASEGT. In DNA form, the CDR3 reads TGTGCCAGCAGTGAATTGGGGATAGGCGACACTGAAGCTTTCTTT. This gives the protein CASSELGIGDTEAFF.

The rearrangement uses TRBV10-3 and TRBJ2-7; 9 nucleotides line up with TRBD1. CDR1 is ENHRY, CDR2 SYGVKD, per germline. The CDR3 is 13 amino acids. Germline trimming cut 10 bases from V and 0 bases from J; bases unmatched to any gene: 4. The CDR3 spells CANRDRVSYEQYF. The CDR3 DNA reads as TGTGCCAACCGGGACAGGGTCTCCTACGAGCAGTACTTC.

The V and J genes are TRBV6-6 and TRBJ2-7; D is undetermined. V was shortened by 5 bases and J by 3 bases, with 8 bases between the two germline ends. The CDR3 is made up of 12 amino acids. Germline lookup yields CDR1 MNHNY and CDR2 SVGAGI (reference sequence). As DNA, the CDR3 is TGTGCCAGCAGTCCGGCCCTCTACGAGCAGTACTTC. Its protein product is CASSPALYEQYF.

V usage is TRBV5-8 and J usage is TRBJ1-1; no clear D. The germline V gene has CDR1 SGHTS and CDR2 YDEGEE. Trimming removed 4 bases from V and 0 bases from J, with 13 bases in between. This CDR3 comprises 15 residues. The CDR3 spells CASSLGDNMNTEAFF. The CDR3 region has the DNA TGTGCCAGCAGCCTTGGAGACAATATGAACACTGAAGCTTTCTTT.

V gene TRBV29-1 combines with J gene TRBJ1-5; D call uncertain. Per germline, CDR1 SQVTM and CDR2 ANQGSEA. The CDR3 is made up of 18 amino acids. The ends were cut back, 1 base at V and 7 bases at J, with 26 bases in the middle. CDR3 amino acids: CSVEVMRSKPLEMQPQHF. The CDR3 coding sequence is TGCAGCGTTGAAGTGATGCGGAGCAAGCCACTAGAGATGCAGCCCCAGCATTTT.

V gene TRBV11-2 combines with J gene TRBJ2-1; 10 nucleotides align to TRBD2. The CDR3 totals 17 residues. Germline values: CDR1 SGHAT, CDR2 FQNNGV. Unmatched junction bases numbered 8, after V lost 3 bases and J lost 3 bases. The CDR3 region is CASSFLSSGGLYNEQFF. CDR3 nucleotide sequence: TGTGCCAGCAGCTTCCTCAGTAGCGGGGGGCTCTACAATGAGCAGTTCTTC.

The chain is built from TRBV6-5 and TRBJ2-2; TRBD1 is a possible D gene (5 bases). Germline V gene sequence: CDR1 MNHEY, CDR2 SVGAGI. V was pared by 1 base and J by 2 bases, with 11 bases between. This CDR3 comprises 16 residues. The CDR3 nucleotides are TGTGCCAGCAGTTACTTAGTCAGGGCAAACACCGGGGAGCTGTTTTTT. Protein product: CASSYLVRANTGELFF.

V is TRBV3-1 (or the pseudogene TRBV3-2) and J is TRBJ1-1, with D hard to call. The CDR3 totals 13 residues. Germline V lookup: CDR1 LGHDT, CDR2 YNNKEL (reference sequence). Trimming took 1 base from V and 10 from J, leaving 13 bases between them. CDR3 in amino acids: CASSQGGPRGAFF. The CDR3 DNA sequence: TGTGCCAGCAGCCAAGGTGGCCCCAGAGGAGCTTTCTTT.

This sequence joins TRBV7-9 and TRBJ1-5, with no clear D. This CDR3 spans 15 amino acids. Between the trimmed V and J ends, which lost 4 bases and 3 bases, there was a span of 13 bases. The germline gives CDR1 SEHNR, CDR2 FQNEAQ (reference sequence). CDR3 bases: TGTGCCAGCAGCTCCCTTAATCAGCCCAATCAGCCCCAGCATTTT. It yields the protein CASSSLNQPNQPQHF.

This clone has a handful of counts. This chain connects TRBV29-1 to TRBJ1-1; TRBD1 might be the D (6 bases). Germline-derived CDR1 and CDR2 are SQVTM and ANQGSEA. V was pared by 7 bases and J by 11 bases, with 17 bases between. This CDR3 has 11 amino acids. This CDR3 reads CSARDNRQAFF. The CDR3 DNA reads as TGCAGCGCCCGGGACAATCGGCAGGCTTTCTTT.

This chain connects TRBV10-2 to TRBJ1-2; weak D call: TRBD1 (6 bases). Germline assignment: CDR1 WSHSY and CDR2 SAAADI. V was shortened by 3 bases and J by 7 bases, with 12 bases between the two germline ends. This CDR3 region has 13 residues. Here the CDR3 reads CASSETGRGGYTF. The CDR3 DNA sequence: TGCGCCAGCAGTGAAACAGGCAGGGGTGGCTACACCTTC.